A selection of T cell receptor beta chains follows, all from one sample in a study of shared T cell receptors in the human thymus. The method was immunoSEQ multiplex PCR; TCRdb's version includes in-frame clones alone and lacks a portion of them. The sample consists of about 660,000 clones, over 75% of them appearing once. This sample was also put to use in a study of human thymus T cells.

Input material: thymocytes. These receptors came from a boy under two years old with a congenital heart defect. Both conserved end residues are part of each CDR3. The order of the fields is CDR3 length, clone size, V gene, D gene, J gene, CDR3 protein, CDR3 DNA. A D gene is named only where the DNA matches it firmly. The size entry is marked missing in some rows and otherwise reads once, few, many or a size class.

15	-	TRBV9	TRBD1	TRBJ1-1	CASSPEGARNTEAFF	TGTGCCAGCAGCCCGGAGGGGGCGAGGAACACTGAAGCTTTCTTT
16	once	TRBV28	TRBD1	TRBJ1-5	CASSLITGGNNQPQHF	TGTGCCAGCAGTTTGATAACAGGGGGAAACAATCAGCCCCAGCATTTT
15	-	TRBV6-6	TRBD1	TRBJ1-2	CASKIPGQGRSGYTF	TGTGCCAGCAAAATACCGGGACAGGGGAGGAGTGGCTACACCTTC
16	-	TRBV9	TRBD2	TRBJ2-5	CASSSRNTGPGGTQYF	TGTGCCAGCAGCTCCCGAAATACCGGACCGGGAGGGACCCAGTACTTC
14	-	TRBV28	-	TRBJ1-1	CASSFFGLAAEAFF	TGTGCCAGCAGTTTTTTTGGCCTTGCTGCTGAAGCTTTCTTT
15	-	TRBV4-1	TRBD1	TRBJ2-3	CASSQFGQVADTQYF	TGCGCCAGCAGCCAATTCGGACAGGTCGCAGATACGCAGTATTTT
15	-	TRBV28	-	TRBJ2-7	CASSLPDRDSHEQYF	TGTGCCAGCAGTTTACCAGACAGGGACTCCCACGAGCAGTACTTC
15	-	TRBV10-1	TRBD2	TRBJ2-1	CASSGERGLLGEQFF	TGCGCCAGCAGTGGGGAGCGGGGGTTGTTAGGTGAGCAGTTCTTC
16	-	TRBV11-2	-	TRBJ2-6	CASSHQDDSGANVLTF	TGTGCCAGCAGCCACCAGGATGACTCTGGGGCCAACGTCCTGACTTTC
22	-	TRBV14	TRBD1	TRBJ1-2	CASSQVVMVRRTGETRDAGYTF	TGTGCCAGCAGCCAAGTAGTGATGGTTCGTCGGACAGGGGAGACTCGGGATGCTGGCTACACCTTC
15	-	TRBV6-5	-	TRBJ1-6	CASNPGVGSKSPLHF	TGTGCCAGCAACCCAGGGGTGGGCTCTAAATCCCCCCTCCACTTT
13	once	TRBV9	-	TRBJ2-2	CASSVGRAGELFF	TGTGCCAGCAGCGTGGGCAGGGCTGGGGAGCTGTTTTTT
13	-	TRBV27	TRBD1	TRBJ1-1	CASSLNRGDEAFF	TGTGCCAGCAGTTTAAACAGGGGCGATGAAGCTTTCTTT
12	-	TRBV6-5	TRBD1	TRBJ1-1	CASSYRQGEAFF	TGTGCCAGCAGTTACCGACAGGGTGAAGCTTTCTTT
15	-	TRBV27	TRBD1	TRBJ1-1	CASSPTGGGGTEAFF	TGTGCCAGCAGTCCTACAGGGGGAGGTGGCACTGAAGCTTTCTTT
21	-	TRBV4-3	-	TRBJ1-4	CASSQERGAGGRPPTNEKLFF	TGCGCCAGCAGCCAAGAAAGAGGAGCGGGGGGCCGCCCCCCAACTAATGAAAAACTGTTTTTT
15	-	TRBV5-1	TRBD1	TRBJ2-7	CASSLGRQGAFEQYF	TGCGCCAGCAGCTTGGGCCGACAGGGGGCGTTCGAGCAGTACTTC
11	-	TRBV20-1	-	TRBJ2-1	CSATGSHEQFF	TGCAGTGCTACAGGTAGTCATGAGCAGTTCTTC
15	-	TRBV10-1	-	TRBJ2-1	CASSDGGRSYNEQFF	TGCGCCAGCAGTGATGGGGGCCGATCCTACAATGAGCAGTTCTTC
16	-	TRBV30	TRBD1	TRBJ2-1	CAWSVLSGGSYNEQFF	TGTGCCTGGAGTGTACTATCAGGGGGATCCTACAATGAGCAGTTCTTC
15	-	TRBV25-1	TRBD2	TRBJ2-1	CASSEYGGTSNEQFF	TGTGCCAGCAGTGAATACGGGGGGACCTCGAATGAGCAGTTCTTC
18	-	TRBV19	TRBD2	TRBJ2-7	CASSPTDPGLAGLREQYF	TGTGCCAGTAGCCCGACCGATCCGGGACTAGCGGGATTAAGGGAGCAGTACTTC
18	-	TRBV28	TRBD2	TRBJ2-7	CASSSPKKTSGRSYEQYF	TGTGCCAGCAGTTCACCGAAAAAGACTAGCGGTCGTTCCTACGAGCAGTACTTC